A single sample is the source of the 8 T cell receptor beta chains below, sequenced in a study of early T cells in non-severe SARS-CoV-2 infection. In TCRdb, the 5' RACE reads were re-called with MiXCR into one record per CDR3 protein. The profile shows fewer than 85,000 distinct CDR3 sequences, 14% of them singletons. This specimen was whole blood, taken at baseline. These receptors came from an adult who was a healthcare worker with PCR-confirmed SARS-CoV-2 infection or an uninfected control (not recorded which).

J is TRBJ1-1 and V is TRBV6-1, with D unresolved. V lost 3 bases and J 6 bases, leaving 8 bases between the germline ends. The CDR3 sequence is 12 residues long. The V gene's germline CDR1 is MNHNS and CDR2 SASEGT. The CDR3 sequence is CASSERVAEAFF. In nucleotides, the CDR3 is TGTGCCAGCAGTGAGAGGGTAGCTGAAGCTTTCTTT.

J is TRBJ2-5 and V is TRBV5-1; TRBD2 aligns across 8 bases. This CDR3 region has 15 residues. The J segment lost 5 bases and the V segment lost 4 bases, leaving 10 bases of the junction unmatched. Germline CDR1 is SGHRS and CDR2 is YFSETQ. The CDR3, as DNA: TGCGCCAGCAGCATTAGCGGGACCGGCGGGGAGACCCAGTACTTC. Its protein is CASSISGTGGETQYF.

The table lists this clonotype with a few counts. The V gene is TRBV7-2, the J gene TRBJ1-6, with 8 bases identical to TRBD1. Germline assignment: CDR1 SGHTA and CDR2 FQGNSA. V lost 6 bases, J lost 7 bases, and 14 bases stayed unmatched. The CDR3 is 17 residues long. As DNA, the CDR3 is TGTGCCAGCAGTCGAATCGGCTCCACAGGGGGGAATTCACCCCTCCACTTT. It yields the protein CASSRIGSTGGNSPLHF.

In this sample, this clonotype turned up a few times. As DNA, the CDR3 is TGTGCCAGCAGCCCCTTTGAGATAGCGGGGGATACGCAGTATTTT. Protein product: CASSPFEIAGDTQYF. The V gene is TRBV11-2, the J gene TRBJ2-3; TRBD2 matches 8 bases. This CDR3 has 15 amino acids. The J segment lost 6 bases and the V segment lost 5 bases, leaving 10 bases of the junction unmatched. Germline V gene sequence: CDR1 SGHAT, CDR2 FQNNGV.

This clonotype was seen ten or more times. The J gene is TRBJ2-7, the V gene TRBV3-1; 11 bases are shared with TRBD1. Trimming at V came to 4 bases and at J to 4 bases, leaving 3 bases not matched to a gene. Germline CDR1 and CDR2: LGHDT and YNNKEL (reference sequence). This CDR3 contains 14 residues. The CDR3 nucleotides read TGTGCCAGCAGCCCCGGGACAGGGGGATACGAGCAGTACTTC. Translation gives CASSPGTGGYEQYF.

This clonotype has at least ten counts. The rearrangement uses TRBV29-1 and TRBJ2-5; D is ambiguous. CDR3 length: 11 residues. Looked up from germline, CDR1 is SQVTM and CDR2 is ANQGSEA. Trimming pared 8 bases from V and 2 bases from J, leaving 9 bases between. The CDR3 sequence: CSPLLQETQYF. Written as DNA, the CDR3 is TGCAGCCCCCTCCTACAAGAGACCCAGTACTTC.

By share, this clonotype ranks as medium-sized. The gene calls are TRBV27 and TRBJ1-1; 8 nucleotides match TRBD1. CDR1 is MNHEY and CDR2 is SMNVEV in the germline V gene (reference sequence). V dropped 0 bases and J dropped 7; count of bases not matched to a gene: 4. The CDR3 has 14 amino acids. The CDR3 region is CASSLSTGGVEAFF. The CDR3, as DNA: TGTGCCAGCAGTTTATCTACAGGGGGAGTTGAAGCTTTCTTT.

The chain recombines TRBV29-1 with TRBJ2-1; D not certain. Germline CDR1 reads SQVTM; CDR2 reads ANQGSEA. The ends were cut back, 7 bases at V and 2 bases at J, with 6 bases in the middle. The length of the CDR3 is 11 residues. CDR3 DNA sequence: TGCAGCGGTGACACCTACAATGAGCAGTTCTTC. This translates into CSGDTYNEQFF.